This T cell receptor beta chain originates from a study of T cells in Graves' hyperthyroidism and ophthalmopathy. The sample holds many counts of this clonotype. The CDR3 covers 13 residues. Germline CDR1 is LGHDT and CDR2 is YNNKEL (reference sequence). V was shortened by 7 bases and J by 1 base, with 10 bases between the two germline ends. TCR beta CDR3 regions were amplified from RNA. In the first-round RT-PCR of the TCR CDR3, the HTBI primer set was used. One entry per CDR3 protein results from TCRdb running MiXCR on the multiplex PCR reads. The sample has some 550,000 distinct CDR3 sequences, about 20% seen once.

The sequence came from a man younger than 35 with Graves' hyperthyroidism. The rearrangement uses TRBV3-1 and TRBJ1-1; D unresolved. Specimen: blood. The CDR3 region is CASKGRSNTEAFF. CDR3 in DNA: TGTGCCAGCAAGGGCAGGTCGAACACTGAAGCTTTCTTT.